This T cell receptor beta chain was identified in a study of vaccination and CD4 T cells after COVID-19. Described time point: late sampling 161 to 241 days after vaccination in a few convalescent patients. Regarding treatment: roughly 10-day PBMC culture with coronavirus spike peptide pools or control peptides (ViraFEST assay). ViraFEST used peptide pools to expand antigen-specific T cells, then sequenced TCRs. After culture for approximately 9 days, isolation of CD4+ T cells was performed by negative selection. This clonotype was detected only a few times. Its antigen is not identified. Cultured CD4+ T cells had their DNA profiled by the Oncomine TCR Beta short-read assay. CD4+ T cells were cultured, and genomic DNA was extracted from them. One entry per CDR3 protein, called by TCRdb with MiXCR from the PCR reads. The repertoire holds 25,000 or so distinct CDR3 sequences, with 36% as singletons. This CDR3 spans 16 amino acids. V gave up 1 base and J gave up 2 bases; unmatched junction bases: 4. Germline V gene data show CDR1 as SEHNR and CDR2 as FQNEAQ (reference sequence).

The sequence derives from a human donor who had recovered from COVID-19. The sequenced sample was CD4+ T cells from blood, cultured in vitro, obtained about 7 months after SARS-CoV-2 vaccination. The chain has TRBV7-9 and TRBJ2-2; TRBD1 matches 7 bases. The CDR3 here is CASSLVGTANTGELFF. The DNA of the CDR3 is TGTGCCAGCAGCTTAGTAGGGACAGCTAACACCGGGGAGCTGTTTTTT.